Given below is one T cell receptor beta chain in context. Its antigen is currently not known. No much larger clone exists at a distance of one base, and base qualities are not known. TCRbeta CDR3 regions were amplified from genomic DNA using the immunoSEQ Assay, a bias-controlled multiplex PCR. The authors' pipeline ran thus. Within the assay, amplification of reference gene primers was used to estimate how many nucleated cells each sample contained. To quantify the absolute abundance of each unique TCRbeta CDR3 rearrangement, sequence reads were collapsed and filtered. Productive Simpson clonality was computed per sample as the square root of Simpson's diversity index over productive rearrangements. TCRdb provides this immuneACCESS table in a form limited to in-frame rearrangements. Some clones are lacking; in checked studies, under half of them reflect an unresolved V gene, and why the rest are absent is not known. That table furnishes V, J and clone size, whereas the DNA furnished D and trimming. In all, the sample holds 150,000 to 200,000 clones, and approximately 74% of those were seen once. The leading ten clones occupy 3% of the sample.

The sample is drawn from a study of blood T cell repertoires in COVID-19 (dated by TCRdb to 2018 to 2021). For the study in its entirety: Samples covering the acute and convalescent phases of COVID-19 were provided by collaborators in the United States, Italy and Spain. The material from the prospective study consisted of cDNA or gDNA derived from T cells, B-cell-depleted T cells, or PBMCs. The dataset comprised deeply sampled blood TCRbeta repertoires from subjects exposed to, actively infected with, or recovered from COVID-19. The repertoires were released in a freely available public database intended as a resource for research on the immune response to SARS-CoV-2. The samples were drawn from the first 160 participants of the ongoing ImmuneRACE study and from 950 to 1,500 subjects provided by 6 global collaborators. The sample metadata nearly always contained a de-identified subject ID, COVID-19 status, age in years and sex. Where available, HLA class I and class II types were taken from metadata supplied by the sample provider and were not determined by assay-based typing. What the study reported, not specific to this receptor: The quantity of clinical and demographic metadata differed by source and by participant and was supplied without curation.

The V end gives up 6 bases and the J end 0 bases, leaving 4 bases in the junction not matched to a gene. Looking up the germline V gene yields CDR1 LGHNT and CDR2 FRNRAP. The CDR3 spans 15 residues, from the cysteine through the phenylalanine. Here the CDR3 DNA is all that survives: 45 bases in frame from base 1. Each collaborating institution followed its own protocols to collect whole blood in K2EDTA tubes. For TCRbeta analysis, collaborator samples were shipped as frozen whole blood, as isolated PBMCs, or as DNA extracted from either sample type. The rearrangement combines TRBV12-5 with TRBJ1-1, with 10 bases aligning to TRBD1. Sequencing was carried out using peripheral blood. The TCR comes from a woman of 80 years or more with acute or convalescent COVID-19. The DNA is TGTGCTAGTGGGGGACAGGGGTCGGTGAACACTGAAGCTTTCTTT. Its amino acids are CASGGQGSVNTEAFF.